The rows below give T cell receptor beta chains drawn from one sample of a study of early stage breast cancer tumors. Profiling relied on immunoSEQ multiplex PCR, and the TCRdb table lists in-frame clones only, not all of them. The sample records approximately 70,000 clones, more than 70% being singletons. What was sequenced was blood. All receptors come from a person aged 35-55 years with breast cancer. The CDR3 runs from the conserved cysteine through the conserved F or W. The order of the fields is D gene, J gene, V gene, clone size, CDR3 protein, CDR3 DNA. The D gene is left open where the match is weak. Some rows have no size entry. The others give once, few or many, or a class for an expanded clone.

d_gene: -
j_gene: TRBJ1-4
v_gene: TRBV6-1
abundance: -
CDR3aa: CASSGQLKLFF
CDR3nt: TGTGCCAGCAGTGGACAGCTAAAACTGTTTTTT

d_gene: TRBD1
j_gene: TRBJ2-3
v_gene: TRBV10-1
abundance: few
CDR3aa: CASSGQGRDTQYF
CDR3nt: TGCGCCAGCAGTGGACAGGGACGTGATACGCAGTATTTT

d_gene: -
j_gene: TRBJ1-1
v_gene: TRBV6-1
abundance: -
CDR3aa: CASKAMSSTEAFF
CDR3nt: TGTGCCAGCAAGGCGATGTCCTCGACTGAAGCTTTCTTT

d_gene: TRBD1
j_gene: TRBJ1-5
v_gene: TRBV4-1
abundance: -
CDR3aa: CASSRITQGWGNQPQHF
CDR3nt: TGCGCCAGCAGCCGGATCACACAGGGGTGGGGCAATCAGCCCCAGCATTTT

d_gene: -
j_gene: TRBJ2-1
v_gene: TRBV14
abundance: -
CDR3aa: CASSQEDSLGLGEQFF
CDR3nt: TGTGCCAGCAGCCAAGAAGATAGCCTGGGGTTGGGTGAGCAGTTCTTC

d_gene: -
j_gene: TRBJ1-5
v_gene: TRBV28
abundance: -
CDR3aa: CASSLRRWRDSNQPQHF
CDR3nt: TGTGCCAGCAGCCTTCGGAGGTGGCGAGATAGCAATCAGCCCCAGCATTTT

d_gene: TRBD2
j_gene: TRBJ2-2
v_gene: TRBV4-1
abundance: -
CDR3aa: CASSQGLGTSGRGELFF
CDR3nt: TGCGCCAGCAGCCAAGGTCTGGGGACTAGCGGGAGGGGGGAGCTGTTTTTT

d_gene: -
j_gene: TRBJ1-1
v_gene: TRBV29-1
abundance: few
CDR3aa: CSARKGVGDTEAFF
CDR3nt: TGCAGCGCCCGAAAGGGAGTCGGCGACACTGAAGCTTTCTTT

d_gene: -
j_gene: TRBJ2-7
v_gene: TRBV11-2
abundance: few
CDR3aa: CASSLGRSYEQYF
CDR3nt: TGTGCCAGCAGCCTCGGACGGTCCTACGAGCAGTACTTC

d_gene: -
j_gene: TRBJ2-5
v_gene: TRBV2
abundance: -
CDR3aa: CASSGTLQETQYF
CDR3nt: TGTGCCAGTTCCGGGACACTTCAAGAGACCCAGTACTTC

d_gene: TRBD2
j_gene: TRBJ2-7
v_gene: TRBV6-1
abundance: large
CDR3aa: CASSETSGSSYEQYF
CDR3nt: TGTGCCAGCAGTGAGACTAGCGGGAGCTCCTACGAGCAGTACTTC

d_gene: TRBD2
j_gene: TRBJ2-2
v_gene: TRBV14
abundance: -
CDR3aa: CASSQVQREFGTVGELFF
CDR3nt: TGTGCCAGCAGCCAAGTTCAGCGGGAGTTTGGAACCGTAGGGGAGCTGTTTTTT

d_gene: -
j_gene: TRBJ1-2
v_gene: TRBV6-1
abundance: -
CDR3aa: CASSETQASGGYTF
CDR3nt: TGTGCCAGCAGTGAAACGCAGGCCTCGGGTGGCTACACCTTC

d_gene: -
j_gene: TRBJ1-1
v_gene: TRBV7-8
abundance: -
CDR3aa: CASSDTGFKVAFF
CDR3nt: TGTGCCAGCAGCGACACAGGGTTTAAGGTAGCTTTCTTT

d_gene: -
j_gene: TRBJ2-1
v_gene: TRBV10-1
abundance: once
CDR3aa: CASSLQPYNEQFF
CDR3nt: TGCGCCAGCAGCCTACAACCTTACAATGAGCAGTTCTTC

d_gene: -
j_gene: TRBJ1-2
v_gene: TRBV7-8
abundance: -
CDR3aa: CASNPYGVGQDYTF
CDR3nt: TGTGCCAGCAATCCTTATGGTGTGGGGCAAGACTACACCTTC

d_gene: -
j_gene: TRBJ1-4
v_gene: TRBV28
abundance: -
CDR3aa: CASRGGQLTNEKLFF
CDR3nt: TGTGCCAGCAGGGGTGGACAGCTAACTAATGAAAAACTGTTTTTT

d_gene: -
j_gene: TRBJ2-5
v_gene: TRBV7-9
abundance: -
CDR3aa: CASSTTETQYF
CDR3nt: TGTGCCAGCAGTACCACAGAGACCCAGTACTTC

d_gene: -
j_gene: TRBJ1-5
v_gene: TRBV12-5
abundance: -
CDR3aa: CASGFGVGPQHF
CDR3nt: TGTGCTAGTGGTTTCGGGGTGGGGCCCCAGCATTTT

d_gene: -
j_gene: TRBJ1-5
v_gene: TRBV5-6
abundance: few
CDR3aa: CASSFYGQPQHF
CDR3nt: TGTGCCAGCAGCTTCTACGGTCAGCCCCAGCATTTT

d_gene: -
j_gene: TRBJ2-7
v_gene: TRBV30
abundance: once
CDR3aa: CAWSVGGGPYEQYF
CDR3nt: TGTGCCTGGAGTGTGGGGGGGGGCCCCTACGAGCAGTACTTC

d_gene: -
j_gene: TRBJ1-5
v_gene: TRBV27
abundance: -
CDR3aa: CASSYQGGQPQHF
CDR3nt: TGTGCCAGCAGTTATCAGGGCGGTCAGCCCCAGCATTTT

d_gene: TRBD1
j_gene: TRBJ1-1
v_gene: TRBV13
abundance: -
CDR3aa: CASSLDRGLNTEAFF
CDR3nt: TGTGCCAGCAGCTTGGACAGGGGATTGAACACTGAAGCTTTCTTT

d_gene: TRBD2
j_gene: TRBJ2-2
v_gene: TRBV5-1
abundance: -
CDR3aa: CASSAERGMNTGELFF
CDR3nt: TGCGCCAGCAGCGCTGAGCGGGGGATGAACACCGGGGAGCTGTTTTTT

d_gene: -
j_gene: TRBJ2-2
v_gene: TRBV5-6
abundance: -
CDR3aa: CASSLGAFAGELFF
CDR3nt: TGTGCCAGCAGCTTGGGTGCATTCGCCGGGGAGCTGTTTTTT

d_gene: TRBD2
j_gene: TRBJ2-3
v_gene: TRBV5-1
abundance: -
CDR3aa: CASSLAGSGSTDTQYF
CDR3nt: TGCGCCAGCAGCTTGGCTGGTAGCGGGAGCACAGATACGCAGTATTTT

d_gene: -
j_gene: TRBJ2-7
v_gene: TRBV2
abundance: -
CDR3aa: CASTPSAAKKQYF
CDR3nt: TGTGCCAGCACTCCTAGCGCAGCCAAAAAGCAGTACTTC

d_gene: -
j_gene: TRBJ1-1
v_gene: TRBV4-1
abundance: -
CDR3aa: CASSHYRQPFEAFF
CDR3nt: TGCGCCAGCAGCCACTACCGACAGCCTTTTGAAGCTTTCTTT

d_gene: -
j_gene: TRBJ2-4
v_gene: TRBV18
abundance: -
CDR3aa: CASSQGGASKNIQYF
CDR3nt: TGTGCCAGCTCACAGGGGGGGGCTTCCAAAAACATTCAGTACTTC

d_gene: -
j_gene: TRBJ2-7
v_gene: TRBV7-9
abundance: -
CDR3aa: CASSPRDSHSYEQYF
CDR3nt: TGTGCCAGCAGCCCCCGGGACTCGCACTCCTACGAGCAGTACTTC

d_gene: TRBD1
j_gene: TRBJ1-5
v_gene: TRBV28
abundance: -
CDR3aa: CASTKGTGGNQPQHF
CDR3nt: TGTGCCAGCACCAAGGGGACAGGGGGGAATCAGCCCCAGCATTTT